This T cell receptor (beta chain) was recovered during a study of cytomegalovirus exposure and HLA in healthy donors. Study information: Genotyping of under 500 donors showed that approximately 83% belonged to the Caucasian-associated ancestry cluster.

13 Jbeta primers and 60 Vbeta primers were used for the PCR. Study processing details: As a later analysis found, there were 70 million to 80 million unique TCR beta chains, of which 8.5 million to 14 million were shared. Some clones are missing from TCRdb's copy, which holds only in-frame ones; the method was immunoSEQ multiplex PCR. V and J calls and clone size are copied from that table; D and trimming were computed from the DNA. The sample has 170,000 or so clones, under 90% seen once. The length of the CDR3 is 12 residues. The ends were cut back, 10 bases at V and 6 bases at J, with 14 bases in the middle. The germline V gene has CDR1 SNHLY and CDR2 FYNNEI.

The sample was PBMCs. This TCR came from a man younger than 35 in good health and CMV-seronegative. The V call is TRBV2, the J call TRBJ2-3; tentatively, D is TRBD2 (6 bases). The CDR3 reads CATKTRDDTQYF. The CDR3 nucleotides read TGTGCCACCAAGACTAGAGACGATACGCAGTATTTT.